This T cell receptor beta chain emerged from a study of human CD8 memory T cell subsets. CCR7+ PD-1+ TIGIT+ early memory CD8+ cells with dysfunctional traits were TPEX. From duplicate vials of about 140,000 sorted CD8+ T cells per subset, RNA was isolated. Study-wide results and caveats: It was only the T cell receptor beta chains that the study sequenced. Although both stem-like subsets shared clonotypes with effector memory cells, the stem-like memory and precursor exhausted T cell repertoires overlapped only minimally with each other. Chao1 estimates suggested stem-like memory T cells were more diverse than precursor exhausted T cells.

UMI-labeled 5' RACE generated the TCR beta libraries. TCRdb processed the 5' RACE reads again and assigns one entry to each CDR3 protein, with no DNA. The record lists over 8,000 distinct CDR3 sequences, of which the ten most abundant hold about 16%. This clonotype counts as medium-sized by frequency. The antigen remains unidentified. This CDR3 spans 14 amino acids. Per germline, CDR1 DFQATT and CDR2 SNEGSKA (reference sequence). This sequence originates from a human donor in good health. The sample consisted of CD8+ T cells from PBMCs. The V call is TRBV20-1, the J call TRBJ2-3; TCRdb lists TRBD2, though no DNA is available to test this call. The CDR3 spells CSASGRRSTDTQYF.